This T cell receptor beta chain is drawn from a study of T-cell reconstitution after alpha-beta-depleted transplantation in children. The CDR3 contains 13 residues. Germline lookup yields CDR1 MGHRA and CDR2 YSYEKL. Losses at the gene ends were 4 bases for V and 5 bases for J; bases not matched to a gene: 5. This clonotype was observed at least ten times. As it was prepared, the TCRbeta library received unique molecular identifiers. TCRdb reprocessed the PCR reads via MiXCR and lists one record per CDR3 protein. Counted here are around 410,000 distinct CDR3 sequences, roughly a tenth occurring once; the ten biggest clones make up 4.5% to 7%.

The source material was PBMCs from the stem cell graft donor, sampled from the stem cell graft. The receptor comes from a human donor who donated a stem cell graft to a child with acute myeloid leukemia. The chain has TRBV4-1 and TRBJ2-7; TRBD1 agrees at 7 bases. The CDR3 bases are TGCGCCAGCAGCCCCCAGGGGGTCCACGAGCAGTACTTC. Its protein product is CASSPQGVHEQYF.